This TCR beta chain was profiled in a study of neoadjuvant anti-PD-1 for oral cavity cancer. Time point described: after neoadjuvant nivolumab, at surgical resection. Using immunoSEQ multiplex PCR, the repertoire was profiled, and TCRdb retains in-frame clones only, with some absent. The sample consists of 25,000 or so clones, 27% of them appearing once. Germline V lookup: CDR1 MNHNY, CDR2 SVGAGI (reference sequence). V was clipped by 4 bases and J by 3 bases; unmatched bases: 0. The CDR3 length is 14 residues. The sequenced sample was tumor tissue, obtained after nivolumab (anti-PD-1) treatment. The chain joins TRBV6-6 to TRBJ2-2; TRBD1 matches at 9 bases. This clonotype was sampled from a person aged 40-85 years with oral cavity squamous cell carcinoma. The CDR3 sequence is CASSWDRDTGELFF. The CDR3 bases are TGTGCCAGCAGTTGGGACAGGGACACCGGGGAGCTGTTTTTT.